This T cell receptor (beta chain) was sequenced in a study of OX40 agonist ivuxolimab in advanced cancers. At the level of the study: The study reported partial responses in three patients: one hepatocellular carcinoma, two cutaneous melanoma. Overall study findings and caveats: CD8+ T cells averaged more expanded clones than CD4+. The specificity for antigen of the expanded peripheral T cells was not determined.

Baseline, cycle 4 day 1, and cycle 7 day 1 were the blood sampling points. The protocol was immunoSEQ multiplex PCR, while the TCRdb copy is restricted to in-frame clones and leaves out a portion. The table has some 64,000 clones, under 95% seen once. In the case of this clone: Antigen: not known.

The source of this sequence is an adult with an advanced solid tumor such as melanoma, head and neck, liver or kidney cancer. Specimen: CD4+ or CD8+ T cells sorted from blood, collected in a trial of the OX40 agonist ivuxolimab.

Here the CDR3 DNA reads TGTGCCAGCAGCGTAGGAGCAGGGGGCTTAAATCAGCCCCAGCATTTT. Residues: CASSVGAGGLNQPQHF. The V gene is TRBV9, the J gene TRBJ1-5; 8 bases line up with TRBD1. Germline CDR1 SGDLS, CDR2 YYNGEE. With 0 bases clipped from V and 4 bases from J, the junction kept 6 bases outside the gene matches. The CDR3 contains 16 residues. Filled out from reference TRBV9 and TRBJ1-5, the complete variable domain reads DSGVTQTPKHLITATGQRVTLRCSPRSGDLSVYWYQQSLDQGLQFLIQYYNGEERAKGNILERFSAQQFPDLHSELNLSSLELGDSALYFCASSVGAGGLNQPQHFGDGTRLSIL.